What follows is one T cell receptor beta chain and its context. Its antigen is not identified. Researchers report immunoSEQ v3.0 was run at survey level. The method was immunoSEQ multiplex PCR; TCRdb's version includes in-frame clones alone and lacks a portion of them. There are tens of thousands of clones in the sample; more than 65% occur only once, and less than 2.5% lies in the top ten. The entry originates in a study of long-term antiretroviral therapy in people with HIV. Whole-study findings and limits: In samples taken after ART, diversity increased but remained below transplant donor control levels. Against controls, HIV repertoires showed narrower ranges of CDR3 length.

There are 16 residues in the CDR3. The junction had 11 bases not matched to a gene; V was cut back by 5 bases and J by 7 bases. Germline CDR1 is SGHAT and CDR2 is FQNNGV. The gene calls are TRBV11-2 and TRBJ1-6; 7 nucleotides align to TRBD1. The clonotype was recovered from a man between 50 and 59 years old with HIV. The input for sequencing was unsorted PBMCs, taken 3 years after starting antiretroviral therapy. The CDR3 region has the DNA TGTGCCAGCAGCACCAGGCGGACAGGCACCAATTCACCCCTCCACTTT. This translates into CASSTRRTGTNSPLHF.